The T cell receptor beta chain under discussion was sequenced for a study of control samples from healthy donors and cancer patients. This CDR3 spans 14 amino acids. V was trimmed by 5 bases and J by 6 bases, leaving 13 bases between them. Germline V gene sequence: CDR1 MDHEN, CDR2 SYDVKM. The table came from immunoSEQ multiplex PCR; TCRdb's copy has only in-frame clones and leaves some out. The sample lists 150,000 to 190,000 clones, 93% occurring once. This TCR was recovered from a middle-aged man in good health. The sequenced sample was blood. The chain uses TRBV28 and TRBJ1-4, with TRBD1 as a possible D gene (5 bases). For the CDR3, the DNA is TGTGCCAGCAGTAGACCGGGACCTTATGAAAAACTGTTTTTT. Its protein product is CASSRPGPYEKLFF. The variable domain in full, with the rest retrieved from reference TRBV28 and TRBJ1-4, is DVKVTQSSRYLVKRTGEKVFLECVQDMDHENMFWYRQDPGLGLRLIYFSYDVKMKEKGDIPEGYSVSREKKERFSLILESASTNQTSMYLCASSRPGPYEKLFFGSGTQLSVL.